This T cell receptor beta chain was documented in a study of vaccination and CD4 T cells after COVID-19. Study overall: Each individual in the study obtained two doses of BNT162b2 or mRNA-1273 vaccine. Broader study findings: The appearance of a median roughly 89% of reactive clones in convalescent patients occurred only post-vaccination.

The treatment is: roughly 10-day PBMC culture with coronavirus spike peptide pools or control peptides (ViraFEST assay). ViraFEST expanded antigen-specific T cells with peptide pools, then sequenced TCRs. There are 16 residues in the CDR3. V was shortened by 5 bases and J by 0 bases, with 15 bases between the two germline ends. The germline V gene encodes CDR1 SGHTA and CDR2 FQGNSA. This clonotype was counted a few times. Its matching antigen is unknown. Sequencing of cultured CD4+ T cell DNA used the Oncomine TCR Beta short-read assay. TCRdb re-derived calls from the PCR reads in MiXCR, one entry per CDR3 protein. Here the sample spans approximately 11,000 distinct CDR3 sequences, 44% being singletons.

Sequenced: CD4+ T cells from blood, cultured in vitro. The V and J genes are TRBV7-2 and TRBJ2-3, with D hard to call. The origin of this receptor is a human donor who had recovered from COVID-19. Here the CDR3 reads CASSPPFLGSTDTQYF. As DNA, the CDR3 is TGTGCCAGCAGCCCCCCTTTTTTGGGTAGCACAGATACGCAGTATTTT.